The clone carrying this TCR beta chain occurred a few times. These data come from a study of T cells in Graves' hyperthyroidism and ophthalmopathy. Germline V gene lookup returns CDR1 LGHDT and CDR2 YNNKEL (reference sequence). This CDR3 has 15 residues. Deletions cut 1 base from V and 4 bases from J, with 10 bases between. RNA transcripts gave rise to amplified TCR beta CDR3 regions. Initially, a first-round RT-PCR of the TCR CDR3 employed the HTBI primer set. TCRdb re-called the multiplex PCR reads with MiXCR, one entry per CDR3 protein. The data hold around 690,000 distinct CDR3 sequences, with about 18% observed a single time. Diagnoses used clinical symptoms, serum thyroxine and TRAb, thyroid ultrasound and orbital computed tomography.

Sequencing was carried out using blood. The TCR was taken from a man in his fifties or sixties with Graves' hyperthyroidism. V is TRBV3-1 and J is TRBJ2-2; D unclear. In DNA form, the CDR3 reads TGTGCCAGCAGCCAAGCGCGGCATGTCACCGGGGAGCTGTTTTTT. Its translation is CASSQARHVTGELFF.